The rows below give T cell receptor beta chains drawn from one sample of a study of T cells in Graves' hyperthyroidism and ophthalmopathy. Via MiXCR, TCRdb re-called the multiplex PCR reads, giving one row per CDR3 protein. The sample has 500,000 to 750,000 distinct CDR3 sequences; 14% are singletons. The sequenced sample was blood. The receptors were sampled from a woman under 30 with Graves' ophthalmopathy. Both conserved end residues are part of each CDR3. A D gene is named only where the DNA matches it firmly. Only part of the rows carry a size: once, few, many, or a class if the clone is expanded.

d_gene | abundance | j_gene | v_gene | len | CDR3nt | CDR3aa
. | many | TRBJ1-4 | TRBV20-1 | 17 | TGCAGTGCTAGAGCGGACCGACTCTCCAACTATGATGAAAAACTGTTTTTT | CSARADRLSNYDEKLFF
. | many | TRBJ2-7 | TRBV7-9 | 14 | TGTGCCAGCAGCCAGGACACAGGGACCTACGAGCAGTACTTC | CASSQDTGTYEQYF
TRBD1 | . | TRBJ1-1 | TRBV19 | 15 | TGTGCCAGTAGTAAAGCGGGACAGGGTCGAACTGAAGCTTTCTTT | CASSKAGQGRTEAFF
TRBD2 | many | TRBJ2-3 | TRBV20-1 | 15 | TGCAGTGCCAGTGAACTAGCGGCCCTTCGGGGTACGCAGTATTTT | CSASELAALRGTQYF
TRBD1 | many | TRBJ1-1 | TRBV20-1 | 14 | TGCAGTGCTCAGGACAGGGGGAGTTTCACTGAAGCTTTCTTT | CSAQDRGSFTEAFF
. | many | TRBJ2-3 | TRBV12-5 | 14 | TGTGCTAGTGGTTTGGGACAGGGAGGAGATACGCAGTATTTT | CASGLGQGGDTQYF
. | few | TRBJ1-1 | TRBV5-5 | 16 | TGTGCCAGCAGTACGTTCACGGGACCGCTGAACACTGAAGCTTTCTTT | CASSTFTGPLNTEAFF
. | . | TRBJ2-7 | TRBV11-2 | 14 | TGTGCCAGCAGCCAAGGAAGGAGATCCTACGAGCAGTACTTC | CASSQGRRSYEQYF
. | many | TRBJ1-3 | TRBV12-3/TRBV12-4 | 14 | TGTGCCAGCAGTTTATGGGCGACTGGAAACACCATATATTTT | CASSLWATGNTIYF
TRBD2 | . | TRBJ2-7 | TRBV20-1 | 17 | TGCAGTGCTCCAACTCAGGCTAGCGGGACCGAGTCCTACGAGCAGTACTTC | CSAPTQASGTESYEQYF
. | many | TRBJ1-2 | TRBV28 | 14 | TGTGCCAGCAGTTTACGAGGGGGAAACTATGGCTACACCTTC | CASSLRGGNYGYTF
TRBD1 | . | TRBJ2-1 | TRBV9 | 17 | TGTGCCAGCAGCGTAGATGCCGGGACAGGGACCTACAATGAGCAGTTCTTC | CASSVDAGTGTYNEQFF
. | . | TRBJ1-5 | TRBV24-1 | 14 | TGTGCCACCAGTGATACCCGGGTGCAGCAGCCCCAGCATTTT | CATSDTRVQQPQHF